The 22 T cell receptor beta chains presented below share a single source sample, sequenced in a study of cytotoxic CD8 clonotypes in ibrutinib-treated CLL. The table came from immunoSEQ multiplex PCR; TCRdb's copy has only in-frame clones and leaves some out. This table holds approximately 190,000 clones, 75% to 80% found once. The source was PBMCs, collected after 12 months of ibrutinib treatment. The receptors were sampled from a human donor with chronic lymphocytic leukemia.

There are many counts of this clone. The V gene is TRBV4-2, the J gene TRBJ1-5; a possible D gene is TRBD1 (6 bases). V was pared by 7 bases and J by 6 bases, with 10 bases between. Germline CDR1 reads LGHNA; CDR2 reads YNFKEQ. The CDR3 is 12 amino acids. The CDR3 loop reads CASIGGGQPQHF. The CDR3 nucleotides read TGTGCCAGCATAGGGGGGGGTCAGCCCCAGCATTTT.

This clone appeared once. The chain recombines TRBV7-6 with TRBJ2-7; no clear D gene. The germline V and J ends were trimmed by 3 bases and 0 bases, with 6 bases remaining between them. Germline CDR1 reads SGHVS; CDR2 reads FNYEAQ. This CDR3 has 13 residues. The CDR3 coding sequence is TGTGCCAGCAGCTTCTCCAGCTCCTACGAGCAGTACTTC. Amino acid sequence: CASSFSSSYEQYF.

The V call is TRBV2, the J call TRBJ1-4; no clear D gene. The germline V gene has CDR1 SNHLY and CDR2 FYNNEI. The CDR3 extends over 15 amino acids. The ends were cut back, 4 bases at V and 0 bases at J, with 9 bases in the middle. The CDR3 spells CASSASRATNEKLFF. The CDR3 DNA is TGTGCCAGCAGTGCCTCCCGGGCAACTAATGAAAAACTGTTTTTT. Drawing the rest from reference TRBV2 and TRBJ1-4, the complete variable domain is EPEVTQTPSHQVTQMGQEVILRCVPISNHLYFYWYRQILGQKVEFLVSFYNNEISEKSEIFDDQFSVERPDGSNFTLKIRSTKLEDSAMYFCASSASRATNEKLFFGSGTQLSVL.

The chain employs TRBV7-9 and TRBJ2-6, with a possible D match to TRBD1 (6 bases). The CDR3 runs 18 residues. Germline CDR1 and CDR2: SEHNR and FQNEAQ (reference sequence). Trimming cost V 1 base and J 2 bases, with 15 bases left between them. This CDR3 is CASSLVAGAIAGANVLTF. CDR3 in DNA: TGTGCCAGCAGCTTAGTTGCAGGGGCGATCGCTGGGGCCAACGTCCTGACTTTC.

The chain is built from TRBV10-3 and TRBJ2-1; 11 nucleotides line up with TRBD2. In germline, CDR1 is ENHRY, CDR2 SYGVKD. After removal of 4 bases from V and 4 bases from J, the junction contained 3 bases not matched to a gene. CDR3 length equals 15 residues. The CDR3 coding sequence is TGTGCCATCAGTGGGGGGACTAGCGGATACAATGAGCAGTTCTTC. Translated, it gives CAISGGTSGYNEQFF.

The rearrangement uses TRBV7-2 and TRBJ2-1, with D possibly being TRBD1 (6 bases). This CDR3 is 14 amino acids long. The V end was cut by 2 bases, the J end by 3 bases, with 8 bases between. The germline CDR1 and CDR2 sequences are SGHTA and FQGNSA. This chain's CDR3 is CASSLRDIYNEQFF. CDR3 DNA sequence: TGTGCCAGCAGCTTAAGGGACATCTACAATGAGCAGTTCTTC.

As to this clone: The sample has other DNA sequences that encode this CDR3 too. The CDR3 nucleotides read TGTGCCAGCTCACCCCGGACTAGCGGTACCTACGAGCAGTACTTC. It yields the protein CASSPRTSGTYEQYF. The J gene is TRBJ2-7, the V gene TRBV18; 10 bases fit TRBD2. Germline CDR1 and CDR2: KGHSH and LQKENI. CDR3 length equals 15 residues. V shed 3 bases, J shed 2 bases, and the junction held 4 bases outside the gene matches.

This chain connects TRBV6-6 to TRBJ2-7; D uncertain. This CDR3 region has 14 residues. Trimming stripped 0 bases from V and 3 bases from J, with 9 bases between. CDR1 and CDR2 from the germline V gene are MNHNY and SVGAGI (reference sequence). The CDR3 sequence: CASSYSDTLYEQYF. As DNA, the CDR3 is TGTGCCAGCAGTTACTCAGACACCCTCTACGAGCAGTACTTC.

V is TRBV2 and J is TRBJ1-2; D is undetermined. Deletions cut 8 bases from V and 6 bases from J, with 13 bases between. CDR1 is SNHLY, CDR2 FYNNEI, per germline. This CDR3 region has 12 residues. CDR3 bases: TGTGCCAGCCTCCCGGCCGGGGATGGCTACACCTTC. Encoded protein: CASLPAGDGYTF.

A few counts support this clone. The V gene is TRBV11-2, the J gene TRBJ1-3, with D unresolved. Germline CDR1 and CDR2: SGHAT and FQNNGV. The CDR3 spans 13 residues. Trimming took off 5 bases at V and 4 bases at J, with 9 bases between the two ends. In DNA form, the CDR3 reads TGTGCCAGCAGCACGGGTGGGGGAAACACCATATATTTT. This gives the protein CASSTGGGNTIYF.

The chain has TRBV9 and TRBJ2-1; D possibly uses TRBD1 or TRBD2 (6 bases each). This CDR3 contains 16 residues. V lost 1 base, J lost 8 bases, and 19 bases lay in between. Germline V gene lookup returns CDR1 SGDLS and CDR2 YYNGEE. The CDR3 loop is CASSVRTAGVGDEQFF. CDR3 nucleotides: TGTGCCAGCAGCGTACGGACAGCGGGCGTGGGCGATGAGCAGTTCTTC.

This chain uses TRBV5-1 with TRBJ2-5, with D perhaps matching TRBD1 (6 bases). Per the germline V gene, CDR1 is SGHRS and CDR2 is YFSETQ. V was shortened by 6 bases and J by 5 bases, with 14 bases between the two germline ends. The CDR3 has 13 amino acids. In DNA, the CDR3 is TGCGCCAGCATCGCTGGGGGCGGGGAGACCCAGTACTTC. Encoded protein: CASIAGGGETQYF. Looking up the rest from reference TRBV5-1 and TRBJ2-5 gives the full variable domain: KAGVTQTPRYLIKTRGQQVTLSCSPISGHRSVSWYQQTPGQGLQFLFEYFSETQRNKGNFPGRFSGRQFSNSRSEMNVSTLELGDSALYLCASIAGGGETQYFGPGTRLLVL.

V is TRBV2 and J is TRBJ2-7; 12 nucleotides match TRBD2. The CDR3 contains 19 residues. V dropped 3 bases and J dropped 0; count of bases not matched to a gene: 12. Germline V gene data show CDR1 as SNHLY and CDR2 as FYNNEI. As DNA, the CDR3 is TGTGCCAGCAGTGACGAGGGGACTAGCGGGCGTTCTAGCTCCTACGAGCAGTACTTC. Translated: CASSDEGTSGRSSSYEQYF.

The rearrangement links TRBV25-1 to TRBJ2-6, with a tentative D call TRBD2 (6 bases). CDR1 is MGHDK and CDR2 is SYGVNS in the germline V gene. The CDR3 totals 16 residues. The V gene lost 4 bases and the J gene lost 0 bases, with 10 bases spanning the gap. CDR3 residues: CASSVGGLSGANVLTF. Here the CDR3 DNA reads TGTGCCAGCAGTGTGGGGGGACTCTCTGGGGCCAACGTCCTGACTTTC.

This chain joins TRBV5-8 and TRBJ1-5; D is perhaps TRBD1 (5 bases). This CDR3 comprises 15 residues. V was clipped by 2 bases and J by 0 bases, with 9 bases between them. CDR1 and CDR2 from the germline V gene are SGHTS and YDEGEE. CDR3 residues: CASSFRGYSNQPQHF. Here the CDR3 DNA reads TGTGCCAGCAGCTTTAGGGGTTATAGCAATCAGCCCCAGCATTTT.

This clone was found a few times. V usage is TRBV19 and J usage is TRBJ2-3; 14 bases agree with TRBD2. Looked up from germline, CDR1 is LNHDA and CDR2 is SQIVND (reference sequence). The ends lost 1 base at V and 4 bases at J; junction bases unmatched: 1. CDR3 length: 16 amino acids. The CDR3 region has the DNA TGTGCCAGTAGTATAGCGGGACTAGCGGGAGCAGATACGCAGTATTTT. Amino acids: CASSIAGLAGADTQYF.

The chain carries TRBV29-1 and TRBJ1-3, with D unclear. This CDR3 has 17 residues. Germline V CDR1 and CDR2: SQVTM, ANQGSEA. Trimming removed 8 bases from V and 0 bases from J, with 23 bases in between. CDR3 nucleotide sequence: TGCAGCCCTCAACCCCTCGTAGACGGGAGCTCTGGAAACACCATATATTTT. Translated: CSPQPLVDGSSGNTIYF.

With regard to this clone: A much larger clone differs from this one at a single base, so this may be a read error. The sample has other DNA sequences that encode this CDR3 too. The chain joins TRBV15 to TRBJ2-1; TRBD1 agrees at 10 bases. The CDR3 contains 16 residues. Per germline, CDR1 LNHNV and CDR2 YYDKDF (reference sequence). The CDR3 coding sequence is TGTGCCACCAGCAGAGCGGAGGGACAGGGGACCAATGAGCAATTCTTC. Protein sequence: CATSRAEGQGTNEQFF.

This chain links TRBV30 with TRBJ1-6; 8 nucleotides align to TRBD1. CDR1 is GTSNPN and CDR2 is SVGIG in the germline V gene (reference sequence). The CDR3 has 16 residues. The CDR3 sequence is CARRQAGGADNSPLHF. The CDR3 DNA reads TGTGCAAGGAGACAGGCAGGGGGCGCCGATAATTCACCCCTCCACTTT. Looking up the rest from reference TRBV30 and TRBJ1-6 gives the full variable domain: SQTIHQWPATLVQPVGSPLSLECTVEGTSNPNLYWYRQAAGRGLQLLFYSVGIGQISSEVPQNLSASRPQDRQFILSSKKLLLSDSGFYLCARRQAGGADNSPLHFGNGTRLTVT.

This chain uses TRBV18 with TRBJ2-1; 9 bases line up with TRBD1. Unmatched junction bases numbered 6, after V lost 7 bases and J lost 2 bases. In germline, CDR1 is KGHSH, CDR2 LQKENI. The CDR3 has 15 residues. The CDR3 region is CASCNRDRAYNEQFF. DNA of the CDR3: TGTGCCAGCTGCAACCGGGACAGGGCCTACAATGAGCAGTTCTTC.

J is TRBJ2-3 and V is TRBV6-1; D gene unclear. The CDR3 has 16 amino acids. Germline-derived CDR1 and CDR2 are MNHNS and SASEGT. Trimming left V 0 bases short and J 0 bases short, with 10 bases between. The DNA for the CDR3 is TGTGCCAGCAGTGAAGCTAGCTTGCCTAGCACAGATACGCAGTATTTT. Translating it yields CASSEASLPSTDTQYF.

The chain uses TRBV10-3 and TRBJ2-3, with 10 bases that match TRBD2. V was clipped by 6 bases and J by 6 bases; unmatched bases: 9. Germline lookup yields CDR1 ENHRY and CDR2 SYGVKD. This CDR3 is built from 15 residues. The CDR3 DNA follows: TGTGCCATCAGGGATAGCGGGAGGCGCGACGATACGCAGTATTTT. Translated, it gives CAIRDSGRRDDTQYF.